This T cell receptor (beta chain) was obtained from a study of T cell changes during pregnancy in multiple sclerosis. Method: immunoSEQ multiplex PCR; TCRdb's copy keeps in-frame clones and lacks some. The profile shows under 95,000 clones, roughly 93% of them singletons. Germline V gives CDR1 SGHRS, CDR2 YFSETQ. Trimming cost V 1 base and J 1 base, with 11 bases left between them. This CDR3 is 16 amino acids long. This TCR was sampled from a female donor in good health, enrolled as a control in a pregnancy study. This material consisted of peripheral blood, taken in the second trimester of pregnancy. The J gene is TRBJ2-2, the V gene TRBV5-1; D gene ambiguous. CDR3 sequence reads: CASSLTHDLNTGELFF. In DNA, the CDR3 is TGCGCCAGCAGCTTGACCCATGACTTGAACACCGGGGAGCTGTTTTTT.